These T cell receptor beta chains were read from a single sample in a study of siplizumab effects on memory and regulatory T cells. Generated by immunoSEQ multiplex PCR, the TCRdb table keeps only in-frame clones and is missing some. The sample shows tens of thousands of clones, over 85% of them seen only once. The sequencing input was non-Treg CD4+ T cells sorted from blood. These receptors all stem from a human donor in good health. CDR3s include the opening cysteine and the closing phenylalanine or tryptophan. Each record gives: D gene, clone size, J gene, V gene, CDR3 DNA, CDR3 protein. D genes are given only for firm matches. Expanded clones are given a class, and other clones once, few, many or no size at all.

D gene: -
clone size: once
J gene: TRBJ1-4
V gene: TRBV7-9
CDR3 DNA: TGTGCCAGCAGCCTCAGGGAGACGCGAAAACTGTTTTTT
CDR3 protein: CASSLRETRKLFF

D gene: -
clone size: -
J gene: TRBJ2-3
V gene: TRBV9
CDR3 DNA: TGTGCCAGCAGCGTAGGGACTCCAGGCACAGATACGCAGTATTTT
CDR3 protein: CASSVGTPGTDTQYF

D gene: TRBD2
clone size: -
J gene: TRBJ2-7
V gene: TRBV6-5
CDR3 DNA: TGTGCCAGCAGTGCGACTAGCGGCTCCTACGAGCAGTACTTC
CDR3 protein: CASSATSGSYEQYF

D gene: TRBD1
clone size: -
J gene: TRBJ1-2
V gene: TRBV5-1
CDR3 DNA: TGCGCCAGCAGCTTACAGGGGGATTCCAACTATGGCTACACCTTC
CDR3 protein: CASSLQGDSNYGYTF

D gene: TRBD1
clone size: -
J gene: TRBJ2-7
V gene: TRBV7-9
CDR3 DNA: TGTGCCAGCAGCTTAGGGCAGGGGGCCTACGAGCAGTACTTC
CDR3 protein: CASSLGQGAYEQYF

D gene: -
clone size: few
J gene: TRBJ1-5
V gene: TRBV30
CDR3 DNA: TGTGCCTGGAGTGTCGGCCCTCAGCCCCAGCATTTT
CDR3 protein: CAWSVGPQPQHF

D gene: -
clone size: -
J gene: TRBJ1-1
V gene: TRBV2
CDR3 DNA: TGTGCCAGCAGGGGACCCGGATCCGTAACTGAAGCTTTCTTT
CDR3 protein: CASRGPGSVTEAFF

D gene: -
clone size: -
J gene: TRBJ2-7
V gene: TRBV10-3
CDR3 DNA: TGTGCCATCAGTGAACGAGAGTCCGAGCAGTACTTC
CDR3 protein: CAISERESEQYF

D gene: TRBD1
clone size: -
J gene: TRBJ2-7
V gene: TRBV2
CDR3 DNA: TGTGCCAGCAGGAAGACAGGGTCCTACGAGCAGTACTTC
CDR3 protein: CASRKTGSYEQYF

D gene: -
clone size: -
J gene: TRBJ2-1
V gene: TRBV19
CDR3 DNA: TGTGCCAGTAGAGACTTCAAGCGGTACAATGAGCAGTTCTTC
CDR3 protein: CASRDFKRYNEQFF

D gene: -
clone size: -
J gene: TRBJ2-3
V gene: TRBV29-1
CDR3 DNA: TGCAGCGTCAACAGGTTGCGAGATACGCAGTATTTT
CDR3 protein: CSVNRLRDTQYF

D gene: -
clone size: -
J gene: TRBJ2-7
V gene: TRBV5-5
CDR3 DNA: TGTGCCAGCAGCCGAGAACTCGCCCTCTACGAGCAGTACTTC
CDR3 protein: CASSRELALYEQYF

D gene: -
clone size: -
J gene: TRBJ1-2
V gene: TRBV5-1
CDR3 DNA: TGCGCCAGCAGCTTGGCACAGAACTATGGCTACACCTTC
CDR3 protein: CASSLAQNYGYTF

D gene: TRBD2
clone size: -
J gene: TRBJ2-3
V gene: TRBV5-1
CDR3 DNA: TGCGCCAGCAGCGGCGGACTAGCGGGACTCACAGATACGCAGTATTTT
CDR3 protein: CASSGGLAGLTDTQYF

D gene: -
clone size: -
J gene: TRBJ1-3
V gene: TRBV7-8
CDR3 DNA: TGTGCCAGCAGCTCCCGATGGATCTCTGGAAACACCATATATTTT
CDR3 protein: CASSSRWISGNTIYF

D gene: TRBD1
clone size: -
J gene: TRBJ1-4
V gene: TRBV19
CDR3 DNA: TGTGCCAGTAGGGGACAGGCCCAGACCAACGGAAAACTGTTTTTT
CDR3 protein: CASRGQAQTNGKLFF

D gene: -
clone size: once
J gene: TRBJ1-4
V gene: TRBV29-1
CDR3 DNA: TGCAGCGTTGATCTCGGGGAGGAGACCGGAGGGGTAGCGGATGAAAAACTGTTTTTT
CDR3 protein: CSVDLGEETGGVADEKLFF

D gene: -
clone size: -
J gene: TRBJ2-1
V gene: TRBV5-1
CDR3 DNA: TGCGCCAGCAGCTTGTTGGGGGGCCGGGGGATTACCTACAATGAGCAGTTCTTC
CDR3 protein: CASSLLGGRGITYNEQFF